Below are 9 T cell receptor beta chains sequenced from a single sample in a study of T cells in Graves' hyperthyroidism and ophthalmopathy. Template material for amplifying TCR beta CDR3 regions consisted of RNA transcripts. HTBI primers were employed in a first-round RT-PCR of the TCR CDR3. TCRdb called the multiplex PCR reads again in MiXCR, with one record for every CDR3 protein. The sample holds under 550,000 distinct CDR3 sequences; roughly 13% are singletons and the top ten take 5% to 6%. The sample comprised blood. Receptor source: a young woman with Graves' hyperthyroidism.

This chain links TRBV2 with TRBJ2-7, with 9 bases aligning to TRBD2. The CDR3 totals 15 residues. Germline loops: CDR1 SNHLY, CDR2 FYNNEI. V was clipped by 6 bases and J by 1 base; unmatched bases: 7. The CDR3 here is CASRTSGRPSYEQYF. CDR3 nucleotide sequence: TGTGCCAGCAGGACGAGCGGGAGGCCATCCTACGAGCAGTACTTC. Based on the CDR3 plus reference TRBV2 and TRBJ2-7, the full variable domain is EPEVTQTPSHQVTQMGQEVILRCVPISNHLYFYWYRQILGQKVEFLVSFYNNEISEKSEIFDDQFSVERPDGSNFTLKIRSTKLEDSAMYFCASRTSGRPSYEQYFGPGTRLTVT.

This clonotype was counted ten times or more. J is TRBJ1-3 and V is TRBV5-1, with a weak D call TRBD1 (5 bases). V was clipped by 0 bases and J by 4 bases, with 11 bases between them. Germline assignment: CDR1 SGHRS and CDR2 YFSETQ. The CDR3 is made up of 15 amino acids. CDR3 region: CASSLGQTPGNTIYF. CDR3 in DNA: TGCGCCAGCAGCTTGGGACAGACGCCCGGAAACACCATATATTTT.

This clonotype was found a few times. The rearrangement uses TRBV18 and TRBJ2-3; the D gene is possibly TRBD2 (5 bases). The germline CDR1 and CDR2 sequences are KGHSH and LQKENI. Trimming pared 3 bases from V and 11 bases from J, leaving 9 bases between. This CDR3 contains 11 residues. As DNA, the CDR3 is TGTGCCAGCTCACCTAAAGAGGGGCAGTATTTT. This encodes CASSPKEGQYF. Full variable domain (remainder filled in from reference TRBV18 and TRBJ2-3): NAGVMQNPRHLVRRRGQEARLRCSPMKGHSHVYWYRQLPEEGLKFMVYLQKENIIDESGMPKERFSAEFPKEGPSILRIQQVVRGDSAAYFCASSPKEGQYFGPGTRLTVL.

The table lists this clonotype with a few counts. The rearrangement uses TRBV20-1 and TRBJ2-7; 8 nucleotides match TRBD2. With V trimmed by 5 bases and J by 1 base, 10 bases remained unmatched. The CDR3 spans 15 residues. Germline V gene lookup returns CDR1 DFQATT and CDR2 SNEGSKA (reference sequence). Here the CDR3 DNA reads TGCAGTGCTCCCCAAGCAGCGGGAGTTTCCTACGAGCAGTACTTC. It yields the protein CSAPQAAGVSYEQYF.

In DNA, the CDR3 is TGCGCCAGCAGCCAAGGGTTTGGCGGGAGGGCCCCCGGGGAGCTGTTTTTT. Its protein product is CASSQGFGGRAPGELFF. J is TRBJ2-2 and V is TRBV4-1, with TRBD2 matching over 9 bases. Germline V gene data show CDR1 as MGHRA and CDR2 as YSYEKL. After removal of 1 base from V and 6 bases from J, the junction contained 9 bases not matched to a gene. The CDR3 is 17 amino acids.

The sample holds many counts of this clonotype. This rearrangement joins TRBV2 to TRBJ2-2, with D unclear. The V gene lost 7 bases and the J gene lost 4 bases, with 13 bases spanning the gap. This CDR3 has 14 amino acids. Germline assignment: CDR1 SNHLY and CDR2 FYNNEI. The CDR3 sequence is CASTDRRGTGELFF. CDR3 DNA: TGTGCCAGCACTGATAGGCGAGGCACCGGGGAGCTGTTTTTT.

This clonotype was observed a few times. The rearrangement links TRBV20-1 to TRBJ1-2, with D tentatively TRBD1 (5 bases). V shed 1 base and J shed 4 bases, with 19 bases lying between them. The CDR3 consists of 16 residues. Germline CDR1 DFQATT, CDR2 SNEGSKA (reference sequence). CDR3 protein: CSARVQGAHPIYGYTF. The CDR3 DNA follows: TGCAGTGCTAGAGTTCAGGGCGCTCATCCGATCTATGGCTACACCTTC.

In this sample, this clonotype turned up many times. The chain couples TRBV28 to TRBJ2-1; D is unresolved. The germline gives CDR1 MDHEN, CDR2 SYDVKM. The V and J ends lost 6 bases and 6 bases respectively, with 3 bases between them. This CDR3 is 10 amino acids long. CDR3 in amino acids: CASRGNEQFF. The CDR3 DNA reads TGTGCCAGCAGGGGCAATGAGCAGTTCTTC.

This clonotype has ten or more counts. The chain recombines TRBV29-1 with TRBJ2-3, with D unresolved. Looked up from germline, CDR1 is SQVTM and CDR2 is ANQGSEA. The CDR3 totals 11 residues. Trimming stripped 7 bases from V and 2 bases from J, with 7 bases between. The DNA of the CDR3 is TGCAGCGCCGACATCACAGATACGCAGTATTTT. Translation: CSADITDTQYF.